What follows describes a single TCR beta chain. Assay execution took place at the deep level. In the study's own analysis: Because ImmunoSEQ provided only junction sequences with no quality scores, the filtering differed. Libraries were prepared by immunoSEQ multiplex PCR; TCRdb keeps only in-frame clonotypes and omits some of them. V and J calls and clone size are given by that table; D and trimming were obtained from the DNA. The top ten hold about 0.41% of the sample, which has about 2.3 million clones, approximately 93% seen once. Donors were healthy HIV-negative adults without recently reported acute infections or vaccinations. V gave up 3 bases and J gave up 4 bases, with 13 bases separating them. The CDR3 runs to 15 residues. Looked up from germline, CDR1 is SGHRS and CDR2 is YFSETQ. This entry is derived from a study of shared clonotypes between healthy human individuals.

This TCR derives from a young man in good health. Some clones in this sample may be carry-over from other donors' samples. Sequencing used naive CD4+ T cells from PBMCs. Subset here: CD45RA+ positively selected. This chain connects TRBV5-1 to TRBJ2-2, with D maybe TRBD2 (5 bases). The CDR3 here is CASSSTTTGTGELFF. The CDR3 coding sequence is TGCGCCAGCAGCTCTACGACTACGGGCACCGGGGAGCTGTTTTTT.